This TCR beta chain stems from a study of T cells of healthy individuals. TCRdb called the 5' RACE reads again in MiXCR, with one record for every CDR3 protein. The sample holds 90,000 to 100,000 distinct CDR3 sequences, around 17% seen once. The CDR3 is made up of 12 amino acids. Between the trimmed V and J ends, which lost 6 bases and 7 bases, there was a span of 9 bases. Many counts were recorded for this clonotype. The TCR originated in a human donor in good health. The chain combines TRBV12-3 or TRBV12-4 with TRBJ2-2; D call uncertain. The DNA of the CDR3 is TGTGCCAGCAGCATAGGCGACGGGGAGCTGTTTTTT. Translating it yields CASSIGDGELFF.